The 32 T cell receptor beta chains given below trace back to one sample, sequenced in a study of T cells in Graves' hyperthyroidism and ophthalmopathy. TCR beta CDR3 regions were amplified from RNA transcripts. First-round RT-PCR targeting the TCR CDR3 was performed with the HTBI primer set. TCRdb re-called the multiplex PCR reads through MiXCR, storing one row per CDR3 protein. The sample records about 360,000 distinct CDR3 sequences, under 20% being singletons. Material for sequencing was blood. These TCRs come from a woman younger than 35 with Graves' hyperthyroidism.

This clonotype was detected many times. In nucleotides, the CDR3 is TGCGCCAGCAGCCACCGGGGCGAAGCTTTCTTT. It encodes CASSHRGEAFF. The V gene is TRBV5-1, the J gene TRBJ1-1; D perhaps matches TRBD1 (5 bases). The germline gives CDR1 SGHRS, CDR2 YFSETQ. The CDR3 is 11 amino acids. Trimming removed 4 bases from V and 8 bases from J, with 9 bases in between.

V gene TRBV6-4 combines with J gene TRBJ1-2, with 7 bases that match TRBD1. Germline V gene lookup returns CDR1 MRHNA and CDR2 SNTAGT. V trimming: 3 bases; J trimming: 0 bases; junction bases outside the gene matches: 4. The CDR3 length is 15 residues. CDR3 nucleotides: TGTGCCAGCAGTGAACAACAGGGGCCTAACTATGGCTACACCTTC. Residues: CASSEQQGPNYGYTF.

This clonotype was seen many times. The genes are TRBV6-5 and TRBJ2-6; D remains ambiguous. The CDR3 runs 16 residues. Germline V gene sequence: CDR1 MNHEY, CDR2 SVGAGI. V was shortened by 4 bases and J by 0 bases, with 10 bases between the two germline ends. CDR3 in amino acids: CASSSVGFSGANVLTF. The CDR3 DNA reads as TGTGCCAGCAGTTCGGTCGGTTTCTCTGGGGCCAACGTCCTGACTTTC.

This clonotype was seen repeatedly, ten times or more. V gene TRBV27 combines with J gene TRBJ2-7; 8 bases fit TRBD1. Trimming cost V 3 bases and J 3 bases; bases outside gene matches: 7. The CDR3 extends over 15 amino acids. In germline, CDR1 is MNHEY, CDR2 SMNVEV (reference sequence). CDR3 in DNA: TGTGCCAGCAGTTTTCGGGACAGGCGTTTCTACGAGCAGTACTTC. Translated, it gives CASSFRDRRFYEQYF.

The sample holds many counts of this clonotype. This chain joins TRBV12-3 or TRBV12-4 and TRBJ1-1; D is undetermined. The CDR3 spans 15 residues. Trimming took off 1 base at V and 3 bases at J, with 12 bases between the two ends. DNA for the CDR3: TGTGCCAGCAGTTTAGAGGCAGGAGAGTACACTGAAGCTTTCTTT. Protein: CASSLEAGEYTEAFF.

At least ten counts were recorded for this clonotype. The CDR3 here is CASSPGTATYEQYF. CDR3 in DNA: TGCGCCAGCAGCCCAGGGACCGCCACCTACGAGCAGTACTTC. This chain connects TRBV5-1 to TRBJ2-7; D may match TRBD1 or TRBD2 (5 bases each). V was trimmed by 4 bases and J by 2 bases, leaving 13 bases between them. Germline values: CDR1 SGHRS, CDR2 YFSETQ. This CDR3 contains 14 residues.

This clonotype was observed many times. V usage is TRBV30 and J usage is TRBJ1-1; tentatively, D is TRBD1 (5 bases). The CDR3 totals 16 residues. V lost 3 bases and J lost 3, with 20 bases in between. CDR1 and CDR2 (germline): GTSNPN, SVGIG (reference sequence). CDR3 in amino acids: CAWRTVAGWGHTEAFF. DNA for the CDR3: TGTGCCTGGAGGACTGTGGCAGGGTGGGGTCACACTGAAGCTTTCTTT.

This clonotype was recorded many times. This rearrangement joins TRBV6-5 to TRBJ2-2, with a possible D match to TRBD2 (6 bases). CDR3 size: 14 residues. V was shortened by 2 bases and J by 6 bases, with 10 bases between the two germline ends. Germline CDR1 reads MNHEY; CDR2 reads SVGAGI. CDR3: CASSYGGESGELFF. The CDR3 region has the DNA TGTGCCAGCAGTTACGGAGGGGAATCCGGGGAGCTGTTTTTT.

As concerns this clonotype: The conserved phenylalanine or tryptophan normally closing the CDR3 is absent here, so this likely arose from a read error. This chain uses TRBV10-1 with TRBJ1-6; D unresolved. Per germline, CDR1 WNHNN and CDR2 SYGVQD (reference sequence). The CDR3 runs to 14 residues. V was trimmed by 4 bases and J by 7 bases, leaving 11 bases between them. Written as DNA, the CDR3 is TGCGCCAGCAGTGGAGGGTGGGAAAATTCACCCCTCCACCTT. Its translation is CASSGGWENSPLHL.

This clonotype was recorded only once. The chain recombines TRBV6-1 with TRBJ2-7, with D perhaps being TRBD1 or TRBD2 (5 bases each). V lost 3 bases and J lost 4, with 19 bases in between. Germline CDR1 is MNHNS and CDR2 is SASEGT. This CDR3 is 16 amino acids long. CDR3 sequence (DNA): TGTGCCAGCAGTGAGAGAGACCCGGGACGACGATACGAGCAGTACTTC. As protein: CASSERDPGRRYEQYF.

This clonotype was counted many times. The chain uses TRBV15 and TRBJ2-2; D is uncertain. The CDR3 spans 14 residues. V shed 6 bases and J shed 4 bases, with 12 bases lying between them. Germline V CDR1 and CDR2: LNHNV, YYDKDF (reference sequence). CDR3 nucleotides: TGTGCCACCAGGACGGCACCGGGCACCGGGGAGCTGTTTTTT. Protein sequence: CATRTAPGTGELFF.

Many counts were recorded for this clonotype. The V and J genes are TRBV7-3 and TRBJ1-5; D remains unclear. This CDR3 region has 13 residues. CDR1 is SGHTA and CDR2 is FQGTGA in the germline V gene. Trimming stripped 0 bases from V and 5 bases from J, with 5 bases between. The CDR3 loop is CASSLTSDQPQHF. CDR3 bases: TGTGCCAGCAGCTTAACCTCAGATCAGCCCCAGCATTTT.

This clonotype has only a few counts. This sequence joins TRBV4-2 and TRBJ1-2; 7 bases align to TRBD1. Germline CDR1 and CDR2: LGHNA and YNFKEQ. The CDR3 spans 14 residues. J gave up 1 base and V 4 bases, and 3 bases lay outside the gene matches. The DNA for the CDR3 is TGTGCCAGCAGCCGTCAGGGGGGTAACTATGGCTACACCTTC. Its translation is CASSRQGGNYGYTF.

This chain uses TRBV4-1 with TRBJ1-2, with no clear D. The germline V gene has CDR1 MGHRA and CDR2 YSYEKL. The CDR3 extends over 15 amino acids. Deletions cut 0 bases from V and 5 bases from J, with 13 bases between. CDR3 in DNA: TGCGCCAGCAGCCAAGATTTGAGGAAACCTTATGGCTACACCTTC. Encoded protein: CASSQDLRKPYGYTF.

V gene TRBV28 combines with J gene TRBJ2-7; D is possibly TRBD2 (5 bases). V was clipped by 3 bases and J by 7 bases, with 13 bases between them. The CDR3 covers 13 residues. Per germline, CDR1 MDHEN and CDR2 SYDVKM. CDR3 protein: CASSFSGPGEQYF. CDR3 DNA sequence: TGTGCCAGCAGTTTTTCCGGGCCGGGGGAGCAGTACTTC.

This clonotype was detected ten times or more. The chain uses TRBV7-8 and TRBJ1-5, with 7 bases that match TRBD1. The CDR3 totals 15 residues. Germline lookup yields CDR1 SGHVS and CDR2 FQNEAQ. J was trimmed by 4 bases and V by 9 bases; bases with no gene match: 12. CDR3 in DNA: TGTGCCAGTAGGGACAGCCCCCATAGAAATCAGCCCCAGCATTTT. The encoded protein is CASRDSPHRNQPQHF. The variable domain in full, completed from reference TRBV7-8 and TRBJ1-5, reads GAGVSQSPRYKVAKRGQDVALRCDPISGHVSLFWYQQALGQGPEFLTYFQNEAQLDKSGLPSDRFFAERPEGSVSTLKIQRTQQEDSAVYLCASRDSPHRNQPQHFGDGTRLSIL.

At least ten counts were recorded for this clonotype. The CDR3 sequence: CSARDSSGGPVQYF. Here the CDR3 DNA reads TGCAGTGCTAGAGATTCTAGCGGGGGCCCAGTCCAGTACTTC. V gene TRBV20-1 combines with J gene TRBJ2-7; 10 bases line up with TRBD2. V trimming: 0 bases; J trimming: 10 bases; junction bases outside the gene matches: 9. Germline V lookup: CDR1 DFQATT, CDR2 SNEGSKA (reference sequence). The CDR3 length is 14 residues.

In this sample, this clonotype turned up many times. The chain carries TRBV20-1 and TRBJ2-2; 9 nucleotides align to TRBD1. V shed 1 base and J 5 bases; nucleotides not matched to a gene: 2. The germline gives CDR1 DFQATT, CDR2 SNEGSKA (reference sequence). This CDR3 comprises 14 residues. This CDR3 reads CSARAGTGTGELFF. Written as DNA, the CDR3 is TGCAGTGCTAGAGCCGGGACAGGGACCGGGGAGCTGTTTTTT.

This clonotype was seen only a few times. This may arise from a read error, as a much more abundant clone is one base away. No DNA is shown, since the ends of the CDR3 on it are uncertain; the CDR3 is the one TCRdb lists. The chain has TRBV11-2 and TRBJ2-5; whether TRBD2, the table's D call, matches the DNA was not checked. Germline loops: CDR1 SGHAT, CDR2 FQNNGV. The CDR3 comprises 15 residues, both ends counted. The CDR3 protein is CASSFGGGAGETQDF.

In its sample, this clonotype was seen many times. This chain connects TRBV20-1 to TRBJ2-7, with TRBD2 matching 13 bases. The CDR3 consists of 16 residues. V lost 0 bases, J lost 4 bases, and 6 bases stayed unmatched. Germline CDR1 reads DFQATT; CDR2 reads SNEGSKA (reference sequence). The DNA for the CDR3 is TGCAGTGCTAGAGATTTAGGGACTAGCGGGATTTACGAGCAGTACTTC. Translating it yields CSARDLGTSGIYEQYF.

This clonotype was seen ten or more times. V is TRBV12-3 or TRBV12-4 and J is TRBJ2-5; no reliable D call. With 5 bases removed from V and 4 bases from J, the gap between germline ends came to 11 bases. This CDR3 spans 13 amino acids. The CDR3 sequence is CASSAAEGETQYF. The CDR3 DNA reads TGTGCCAGCAGTGCGGCAGAAGGAGAGACCCAGTACTTC.

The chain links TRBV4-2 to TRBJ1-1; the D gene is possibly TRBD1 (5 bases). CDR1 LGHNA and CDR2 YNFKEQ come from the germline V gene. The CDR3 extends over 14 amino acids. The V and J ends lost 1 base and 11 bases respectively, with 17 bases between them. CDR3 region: CASSQAIGGALAFF. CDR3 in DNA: TGTGCCAGCAGCCAAGCCATTGGGGGAGCTTTGGCTTTCTTT.

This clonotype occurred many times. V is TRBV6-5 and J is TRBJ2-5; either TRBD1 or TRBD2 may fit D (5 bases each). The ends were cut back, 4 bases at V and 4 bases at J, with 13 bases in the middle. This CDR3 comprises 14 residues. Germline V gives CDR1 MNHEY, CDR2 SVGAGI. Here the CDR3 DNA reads TGTGCCAGCAGTTGGGGGATTTTAGGAGAGACCCAGTACTTC. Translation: CASSWGILGETQYF.

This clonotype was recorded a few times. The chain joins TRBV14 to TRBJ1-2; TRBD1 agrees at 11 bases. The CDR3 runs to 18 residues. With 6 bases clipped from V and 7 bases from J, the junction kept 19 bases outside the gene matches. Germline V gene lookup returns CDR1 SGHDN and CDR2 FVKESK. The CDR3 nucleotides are TGTGCCAGCAGTCAGCGGTGGGACAGGGGGTCCCGTTGGAGTGGCTACACCTTC. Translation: CASSQRWDRGSRWSGYTF.

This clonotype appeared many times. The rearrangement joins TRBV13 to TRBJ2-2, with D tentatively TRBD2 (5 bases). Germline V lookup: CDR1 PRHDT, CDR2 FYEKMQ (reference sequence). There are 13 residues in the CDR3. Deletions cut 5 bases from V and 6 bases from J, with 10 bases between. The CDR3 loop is CASSPTRPGELFF. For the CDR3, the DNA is TGTGCCAGCAGCCCTACTAGACCCGGGGAGCTGTTTTTT.

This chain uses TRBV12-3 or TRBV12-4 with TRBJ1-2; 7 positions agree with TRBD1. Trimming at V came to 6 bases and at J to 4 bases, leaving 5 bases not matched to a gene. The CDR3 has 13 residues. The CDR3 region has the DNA TGTGCCAGCAGCAGGGACAGCATCTATGGCTACACCTTC. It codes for CASSRDSIYGYTF.

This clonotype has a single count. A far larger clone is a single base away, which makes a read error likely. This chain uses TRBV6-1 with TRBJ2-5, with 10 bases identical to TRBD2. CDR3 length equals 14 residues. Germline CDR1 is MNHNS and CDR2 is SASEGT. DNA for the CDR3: TGTGCCAGCAGTGAAGGGCTAGCGGGAGAGTCCCAGTACTTC. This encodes CASSEGLAGESQYF.

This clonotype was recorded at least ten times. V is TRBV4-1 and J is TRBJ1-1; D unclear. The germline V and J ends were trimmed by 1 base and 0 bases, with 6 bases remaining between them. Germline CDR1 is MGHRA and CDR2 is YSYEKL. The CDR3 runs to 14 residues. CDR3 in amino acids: CASSQGLLNTEAFF. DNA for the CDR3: TGCGCCAGCAGCCAAGGCCTTCTGAACACTGAAGCTTTCTTT.

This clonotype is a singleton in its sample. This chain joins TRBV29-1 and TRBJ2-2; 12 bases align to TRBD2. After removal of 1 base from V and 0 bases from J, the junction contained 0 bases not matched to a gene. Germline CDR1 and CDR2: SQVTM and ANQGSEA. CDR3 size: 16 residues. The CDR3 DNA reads TGCAGCGTTGAAGGGACTAGCGGGACGAACACCGGGGAGCTGTTTTTT. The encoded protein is CSVEGTSGTNTGELFF.

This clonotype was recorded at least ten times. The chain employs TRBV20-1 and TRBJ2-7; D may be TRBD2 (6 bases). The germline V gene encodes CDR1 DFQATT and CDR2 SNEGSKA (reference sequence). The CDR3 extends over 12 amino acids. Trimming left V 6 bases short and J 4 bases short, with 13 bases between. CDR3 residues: CSARWGEYEQYF. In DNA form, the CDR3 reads TGCAGTGCCCGCTGGGGGGAATACGAGCAGTACTTC.

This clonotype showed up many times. The CDR3 sequence is CASSAPRAWTEAFF. CDR3 in DNA: TGTGCCAGCAGTGCCCCCAGGGCGTGGACTGAAGCTTTCTTT. The V and J genes are TRBV12-3 or TRBV12-4 and TRBJ1-1; weak D call: TRBD1 (5 bases). V was pared by 5 bases and J by 5 bases, with 15 bases between. The CDR3 spans 14 residues.

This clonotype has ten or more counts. The DNA of the CDR3 is TGTGCCAGCAGCTTTTTTAGTCTCACCGGGGAGCTGTTTTTT. Its translation: CASSFFSLTGELFF. The chain carries TRBV5-8 and TRBJ2-2; no firm D call. The CDR3 sequence is 14 residues long. The germline V gene encodes CDR1 SGHTS and CDR2 YDEGEE. Trimming removed 2 bases from V and 4 bases from J, with 9 bases in between.